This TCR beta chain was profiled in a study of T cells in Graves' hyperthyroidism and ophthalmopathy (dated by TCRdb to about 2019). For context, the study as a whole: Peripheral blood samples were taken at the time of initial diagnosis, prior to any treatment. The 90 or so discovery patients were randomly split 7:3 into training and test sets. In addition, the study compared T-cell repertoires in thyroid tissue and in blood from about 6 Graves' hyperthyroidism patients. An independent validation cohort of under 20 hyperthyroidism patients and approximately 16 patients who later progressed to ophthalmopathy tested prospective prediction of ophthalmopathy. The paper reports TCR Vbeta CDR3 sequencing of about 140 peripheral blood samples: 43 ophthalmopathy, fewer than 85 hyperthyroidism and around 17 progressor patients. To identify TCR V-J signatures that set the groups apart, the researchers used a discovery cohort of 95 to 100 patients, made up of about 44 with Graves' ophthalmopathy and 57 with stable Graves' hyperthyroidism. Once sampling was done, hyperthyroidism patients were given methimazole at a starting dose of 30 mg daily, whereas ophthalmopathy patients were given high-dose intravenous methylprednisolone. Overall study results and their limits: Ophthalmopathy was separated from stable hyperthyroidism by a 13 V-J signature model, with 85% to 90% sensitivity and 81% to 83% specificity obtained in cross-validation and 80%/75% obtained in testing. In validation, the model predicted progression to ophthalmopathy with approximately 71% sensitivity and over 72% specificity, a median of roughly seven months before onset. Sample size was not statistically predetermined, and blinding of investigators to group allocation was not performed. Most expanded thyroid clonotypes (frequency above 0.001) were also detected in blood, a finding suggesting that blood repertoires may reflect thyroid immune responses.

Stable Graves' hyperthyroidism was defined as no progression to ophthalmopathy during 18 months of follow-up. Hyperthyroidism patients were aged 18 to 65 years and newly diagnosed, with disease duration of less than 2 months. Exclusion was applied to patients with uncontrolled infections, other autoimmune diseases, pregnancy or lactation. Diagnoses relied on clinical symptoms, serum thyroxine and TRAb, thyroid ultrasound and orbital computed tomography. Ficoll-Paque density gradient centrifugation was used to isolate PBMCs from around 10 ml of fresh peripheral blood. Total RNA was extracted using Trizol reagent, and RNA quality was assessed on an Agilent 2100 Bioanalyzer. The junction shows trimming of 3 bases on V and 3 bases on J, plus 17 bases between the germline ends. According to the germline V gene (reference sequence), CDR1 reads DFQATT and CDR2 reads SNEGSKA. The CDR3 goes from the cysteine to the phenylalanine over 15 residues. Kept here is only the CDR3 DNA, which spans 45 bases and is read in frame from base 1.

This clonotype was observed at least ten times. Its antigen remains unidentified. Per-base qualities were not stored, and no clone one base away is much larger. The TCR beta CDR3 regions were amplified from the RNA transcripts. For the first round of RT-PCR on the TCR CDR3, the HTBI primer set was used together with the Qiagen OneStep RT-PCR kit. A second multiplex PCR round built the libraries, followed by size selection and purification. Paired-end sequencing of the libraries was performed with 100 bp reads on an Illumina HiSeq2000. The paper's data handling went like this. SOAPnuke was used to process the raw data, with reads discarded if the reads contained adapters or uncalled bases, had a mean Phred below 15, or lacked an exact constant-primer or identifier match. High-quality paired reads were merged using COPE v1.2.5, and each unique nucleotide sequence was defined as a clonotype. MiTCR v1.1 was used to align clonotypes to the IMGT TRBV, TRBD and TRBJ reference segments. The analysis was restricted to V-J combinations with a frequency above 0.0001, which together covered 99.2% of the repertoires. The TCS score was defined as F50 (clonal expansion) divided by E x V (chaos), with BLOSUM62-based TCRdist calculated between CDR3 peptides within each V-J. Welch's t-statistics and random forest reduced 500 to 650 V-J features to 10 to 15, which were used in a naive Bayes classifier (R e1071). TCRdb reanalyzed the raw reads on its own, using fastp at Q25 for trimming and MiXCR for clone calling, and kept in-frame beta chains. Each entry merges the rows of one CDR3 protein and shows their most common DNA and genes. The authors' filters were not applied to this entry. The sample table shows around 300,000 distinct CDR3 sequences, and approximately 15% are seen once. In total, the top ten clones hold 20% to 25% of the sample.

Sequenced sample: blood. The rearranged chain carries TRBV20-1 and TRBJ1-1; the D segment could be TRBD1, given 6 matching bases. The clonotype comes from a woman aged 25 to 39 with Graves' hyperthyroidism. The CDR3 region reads CSASNPGGADTEAFF. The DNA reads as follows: TGCAGTGCTAGTAATCCCGGGGGCGCGGACACTGAAGCTTTCTTT.